These T cell receptor beta chains were read from a single sample in a study of cytotoxic CD8 clonotypes in ibrutinib-treated CLL. The repertoire was sequenced with immunoSEQ multiplex PCR; TCRdb's copy has only in-frame clones and lacks some. The data contain about 160,000 clones, approximately 90% of them singletons. The sequencing used PBMCs, collected at disease progression, from a patient treated with ibrutinib. The receptors derive from a human donor with chronic lymphocytic leukemia. The CDR3 runs from the conserved cysteine through the conserved F or W. A D gene is named only where the DNA matches it firmly. Clone size is shown for a subset of rows, as once, few, many or a class of expanded clone.

D gene,V gene,clone size,J gene,CDR3 protein,CDR3 DNA
NA,TRBV19,NA,TRBJ2-1,CASSLRLDNEQFF,TGTGCCAGTAGTCTTAGACTTGACAATGAGCAGTTCTTC
NA,TRBV7-9,NA,TRBJ2-7,CASSLEGDEQYF,TGTGCCAGCAGCTTGGAGGGAGACGAGCAGTACTTC
NA,TRBV30,once,TRBJ1-1,CAWSLRGSTEAFF,TGTGCCTGGAGTCTCCGCGGGAGCACTGAAGCTTTCTTT
NA,TRBV7-8,NA,TRBJ1-2,CASSLNPPREVVSLYGYTF,TGTGCCAGCAGCTTAAATCCCCCAAGGGAAGTTGTTTCCCTCTATGGCTACACCTTC
NA,TRBV9,NA,TRBJ2-1,CASSVGAGVYNEQFF,TGTGCCAGCAGCGTAGGGGCAGGGGTCTACAATGAGCAGTTCTTC
NA,TRBV7-9,NA,TRBJ2-1,CASSFVYGPTSSYNEQFF,TGTGCCAGCAGCTTTGTATACGGGCCCACCAGCTCCTACAATGAGCAGTTCTTC
TRBD2,TRBV5-1,NA,TRBJ2-1,CASSFGGREGEQFF,TGCGCCAGCAGCTTTGGCGGGAGGGAGGGTGAGCAGTTCTTC
NA,TRBV19,NA,TRBJ1-1,CASSPWTVEPAVTFF,TGTGCCAGTAGTCCCTGGACGGTAGAACCGGCGGTGACTTTCTTT
NA,TRBV7-9,NA,TRBJ1-4,CASSLSATNEKLFF,TGTGCCAGCAGCTTAAGTGCAACTAATGAAAAACTGTTTTTT
NA,TRBV28,NA,TRBJ2-3,CASSPASRTDTQYF,TGTGCCAGCAGTCCGGCTAGCCGCACAGATACGCAGTATTTT
TRBD1,TRBV9,NA,TRBJ1-3,CASSSRTGGVGNTIYF,TGTGCCAGCAGCTCCCGGACAGGGGGCGTAGGAAACACCATATATTTT